This T cell receptor beta chain stems from a study of blood T cell repertoires in COVID-19. Background on the study: From T cells, B-cell-depleted T cells, or PBMCs came the material, which was cDNA or gDNA.

Sequencing used immunoSEQ multiplex PCR; TCRdb keeps in-frame clones, though not all of them. The table lists about 250,000 clones, 70% to 90% of them singletons. The CDR3 extends over 12 amino acids. The germline gives CDR1 LNHDA, CDR2 SQIVND (reference sequence). The ends were cut back, 7 bases at V and 16 bases at J, with 19 bases in the middle. The clonotype was recovered from a man between 18 and 35 years old with active or convalescent COVID-19. The gene calls are TRBV19 and TRBJ1-4, with a tentative D call TRBD1 (5 bases). Sequencing was done on a sample of peripheral blood. In DNA, the CDR3 is TGTGCCAGTAATAGGGGTGGAGTTTGGCCGTTTTTT. The encoded protein is CASNRGGVWPFF. Supplemented by reference TRBV19 and TRBJ1-4, the full variable domain reads DGGITQSPKYLFRKEGQNVTLSCEQNLNHDAMYWYRQDPGQGLRLIYYSQIVNDFQKGDIAEGYSVSREKKESFPLTVTSAQKNPTAFYLCASNRGGVWPFFGSGTQLSVL.